This record looks at one T cell receptor (beta chain) sequence and its context. Its matching antigen is unknown. The data are from a study of T cell responses to AZD1222 COVID-19 vaccine. Per germline, CDR1 MDHEN and CDR2 SYDVKM. Trimming cost V 8 bases and J 8 bases, with 18 bases left between them. This CDR3 contains 13 residues. Study outcomes and limitations: Spike-specific TCR breadth and depth grew following two AZD1222 doses. Clonal diversity may have been underestimated, and the donors were mostly white British, with more females than males. The study identified only a handful of AZD1222 recipients as seropositive at baseline.

The assay was immunoSEQ multiplex PCR, and TCRdb's table has in-frame clones only and misses some. The repertoire holds more than 150,000 clones, with more than 75% as singletons. Combined were second doses at about 4 or about 12 weeks. The sequence derives from an adult who received the AZD1222 COVID-19 vaccine. This rearrangement joins TRBV28 to TRBJ1-1; D is perhaps TRBD1 (6 bases). The sample here was peripheral blood, taken 28 days after the second AZD1222 dose. The CDR3: CASDGGGVPEAFF. CDR3 in DNA: TGTGCCAGCGATGGAGGGGGGGTGCCCGAAGCTTTCTTT.